This T cell receptor beta chain is drawn from a study of OX40 agonist ivuxolimab in advanced cancers. At the level of the whole study: The costimulatory receptor OX40 (CD134) was targeted by ivuxolimab, a fully human IgG2 agonistic monoclonal antibody. Intravenous ivuxolimab was administered to patients every 2 weeks at six dose levels: 0.01, 0.1, 0.3, 1.5, 3 and 10 mg/kg. Among the approximately 50 dose-escalation patients, around 20 had hepatocellular carcinoma, around 15 melanoma, 9 renal cell carcinoma and 9 head and neck cancer. The dose-escalation cohort was about 87% male with a mean age of roughly 60 years, ranging from roughly 20 to 80. Patients were allowed to have had prior anti-PD-1, anti-PD-L1 or anti-CTLA-4 therapy, and approximately 39% of the dose-escalation patients had been treated with checkpoint inhibitors. Three dose-escalation patients achieved partial responses, one with hepatocellular carcinoma and two with cutaneous melanoma. Peripheral TCRbeta sequencing aimed to test whether ivuxolimab altered TCR sequence diversity and caused clonal T-cell expansion. The paper describes the monotherapy dose-escalation part (N = 52 patients) of the phase I trial of ivuxolimab. What the study reported, not specific to this receptor: On average, CD8+ T cells showed more expanded clones than CD4+ T cells after ivuxolimab. Antigen specificity was not determined for the clonally expanded peripheral T cells. Low levels of normalized T-cell clonal expansion were also seen in some patients who did not respond. Partial responders in the 0.1-3.0 mg/kg groups had among the lowest normalized peripheral clonal expansion, especially among CD8+ T cells. At doses from 0.1 to 3.0 mg/kg, clonal expansion was seen in both CD4+ and CD8+ blood T cells between baseline and week 6.

The germline V gene (reference sequence) gives CDR1 as GTSNPN and CDR2 as SVGIG. From the cysteine up to the phenylalanine, the CDR3 has a length of 17 residues. The read is trimmed to its CDR3 DNA, 51 bases read in frame from base 1. The germline V and J ends show losses of 3 bases and 5 bases respectively, and no gene match explains 13 bases of the junction. Patients with a history of autoimmune disease or receiving systemic immunosuppression were excluded from the trial. In every dose cohort, peripheral blood was drawn for TCR sequencing at baseline, cycle 4 day 1, and cycle 7 day 1. The samples were drawn from a first-in-human, open-label, multicenter phase I dose-escalation trial of ivuxolimab. Adults with locally advanced or metastatic melanoma, renal cell carcinoma, hepatocellular carcinoma or head and neck squamous cell carcinoma were enrolled in the trial. Before TCR sequencing, CD4+ and CD8+ T cells were separately sorted from peripheral blood.

For this clone: The antigen it recognizes is unknown. No much larger clone is present one base from it, and per-base qualities are unavailable.

To sequence the TCRbeta CDR3 region, genomic DNA was isolated from the sorted cells. TCRbeta CDR3 regions were sequenced using the immunoSEQ Assay. TCRdb mirrors the immuneACCESS table, restricted to in-frame sequences. Some clones are absent from its copies; in checked studies, under half trace to an unresolved V gene, and the reason for the others is unknown. Across this sample there are tens of thousands of clones, with around nine tenths seen only once. The ten biggest clones cover roughly 2.8% of the sample. The clonotype originates from an adult with an advanced solid tumor such as melanoma, head and neck, liver or kidney cancer. The chain employs TRBV30 and TRBJ2-5; TRBD2 aligns with 12 central bases. The source was CD4+ or CD8+ T cells sorted from blood, collected in a trial of the OX40 agonist ivuxolimab. The DNA sequence reads TGTGCCTGGAGGGCACCCGGGACTAGCGGGTTCGGGGAGACCCAGTACTTC. Its coded protein is CAWRAPGTSGFGETQYF.